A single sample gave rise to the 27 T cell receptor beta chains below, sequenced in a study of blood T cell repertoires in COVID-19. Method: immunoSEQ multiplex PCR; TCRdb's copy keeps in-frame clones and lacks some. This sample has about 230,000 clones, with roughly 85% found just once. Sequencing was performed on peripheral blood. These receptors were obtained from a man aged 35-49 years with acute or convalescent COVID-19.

In nucleotides, the CDR3 is TGCGCCAGCAGCCAAGGAGGGAAAGGGAATGGCTACACCTTC. It is translated as CASSQGGKGNGYTF. V and J are TRBV4-1 and TRBJ1-2; D is undetermined. Germline CDR1 is MGHRA and CDR2 is YSYEKL. The CDR3 extends over 14 amino acids. V gave up 1 base and J gave up 6 bases, with 12 bases separating them.

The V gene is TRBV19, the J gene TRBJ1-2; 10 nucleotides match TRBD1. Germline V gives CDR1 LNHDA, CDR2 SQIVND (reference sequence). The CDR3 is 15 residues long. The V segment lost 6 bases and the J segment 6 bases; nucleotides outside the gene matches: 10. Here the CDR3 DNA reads TGTGCCAGTAGCGGGACAGGGGAGAGTAGAGATGGCTACACCTTC. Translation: CASSGTGESRDGYTF. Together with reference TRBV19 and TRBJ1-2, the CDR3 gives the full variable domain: DGGITQSPKYLFRKEGQNVTLSCEQNLNHDAMYWYRQDPGQGLRLIYYSQIVNDFQKGDIAEGYSVSREKKESFPLTVTSAQKNPTAFYLCASSGTGESRDGYTFGSGTRLTVV.

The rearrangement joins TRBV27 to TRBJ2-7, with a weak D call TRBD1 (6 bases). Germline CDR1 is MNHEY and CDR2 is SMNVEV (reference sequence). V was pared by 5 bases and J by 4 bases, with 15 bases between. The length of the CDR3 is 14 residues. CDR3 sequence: CASSRGGPWYEQYF. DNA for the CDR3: TGTGCCAGCAGTCGAGGGGGACCTTGGTACGAGCAGTACTTC.

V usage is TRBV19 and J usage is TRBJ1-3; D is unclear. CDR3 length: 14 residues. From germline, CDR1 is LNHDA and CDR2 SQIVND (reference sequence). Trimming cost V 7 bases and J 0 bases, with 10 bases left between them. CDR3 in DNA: TGTGCCAGTATGAGGGATCTCTCTGGAAACACCATATATTTT. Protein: CASMRDLSGNTIYF.

The CDR3 is CASSFQGSDTQYF. The CDR3 nucleotides are TGCGCCAGCAGCTTCCAGGGTTCAGATACGCAGTATTTT. The gene calls are TRBV5-1 and TRBJ2-3; D might be TRBD1 (5 bases). Germline assignment: CDR1 SGHRS and CDR2 YFSETQ. Deletions cut 2 bases from V and 4 bases from J, with 8 bases between. The CDR3 consists of 13 residues.

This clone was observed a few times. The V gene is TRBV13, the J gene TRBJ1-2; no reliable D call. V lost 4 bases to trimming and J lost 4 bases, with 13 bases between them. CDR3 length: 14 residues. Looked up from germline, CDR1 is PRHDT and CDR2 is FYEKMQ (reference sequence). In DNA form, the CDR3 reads TGTGCCAGCAGCTCTGAGGGAGCCGCCTATGGCTACACCTTC. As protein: CASSSEGAAYGYTF.

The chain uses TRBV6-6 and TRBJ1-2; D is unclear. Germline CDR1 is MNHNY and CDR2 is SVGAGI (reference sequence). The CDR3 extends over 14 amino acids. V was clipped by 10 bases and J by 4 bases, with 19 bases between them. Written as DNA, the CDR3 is TGTGCCACCACCGTGGGAGGACTGGTCTATGGCTACACCTTC. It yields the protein CATTVGGLVYGYTF.

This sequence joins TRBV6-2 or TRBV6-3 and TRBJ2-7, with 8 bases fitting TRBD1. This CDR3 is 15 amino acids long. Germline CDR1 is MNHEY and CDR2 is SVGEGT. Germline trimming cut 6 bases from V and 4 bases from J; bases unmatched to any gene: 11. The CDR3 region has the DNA TGTGCCAGCAGCAAGTCGACAGGGGTAGTTTACGAGCAGTACTTC. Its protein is CASSKSTGVVYEQYF.

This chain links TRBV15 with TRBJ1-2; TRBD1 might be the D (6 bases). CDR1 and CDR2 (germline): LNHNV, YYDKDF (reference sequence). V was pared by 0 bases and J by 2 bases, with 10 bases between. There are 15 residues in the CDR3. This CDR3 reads CATSRDQTGNYGYTF. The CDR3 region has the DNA TGTGCCACCAGCAGAGATCAAACAGGGAACTATGGCTACACCTTC.

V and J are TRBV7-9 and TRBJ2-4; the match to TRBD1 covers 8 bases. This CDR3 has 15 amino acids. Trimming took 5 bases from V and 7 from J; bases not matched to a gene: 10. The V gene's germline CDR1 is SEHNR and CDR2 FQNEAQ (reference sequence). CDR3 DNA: TGTGCCAGCAGCGGTGTTCGGACAGGGCGGAACATTCAGTACTTC. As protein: CASSGVRTGRNIQYF.

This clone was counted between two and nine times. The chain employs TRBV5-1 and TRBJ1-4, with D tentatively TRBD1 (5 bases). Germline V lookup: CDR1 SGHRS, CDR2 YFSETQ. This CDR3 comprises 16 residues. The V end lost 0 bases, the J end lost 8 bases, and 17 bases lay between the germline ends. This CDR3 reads CASSLGGVTAGEKLFF. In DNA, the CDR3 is TGCGCCAGCAGCTTGGGAGGTGTGACAGCGGGGGAAAAACTGTTTTTT.

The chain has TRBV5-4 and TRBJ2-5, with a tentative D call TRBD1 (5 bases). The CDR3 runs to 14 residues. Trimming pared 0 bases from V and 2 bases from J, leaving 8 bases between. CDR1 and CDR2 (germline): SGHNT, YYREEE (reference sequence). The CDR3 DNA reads TGTGCCAGCAGCTTGGCGGACACACAAGAGACCCAGTACTTC. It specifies CASSLADTQETQYF.

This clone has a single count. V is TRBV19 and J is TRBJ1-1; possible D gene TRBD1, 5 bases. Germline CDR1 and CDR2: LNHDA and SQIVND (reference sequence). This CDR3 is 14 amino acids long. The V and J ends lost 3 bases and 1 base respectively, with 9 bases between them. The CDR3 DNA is TGTGCCAGTAGTATTAGACAGCCGAACACTGAAGCTTTCTTT. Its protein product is CASSIRQPNTEAFF.

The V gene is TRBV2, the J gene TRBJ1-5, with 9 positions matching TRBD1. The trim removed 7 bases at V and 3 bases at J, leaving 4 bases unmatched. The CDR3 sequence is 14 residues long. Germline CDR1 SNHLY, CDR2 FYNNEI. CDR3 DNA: TGTGCCAGCACCAGGGACAGGGACAATCAGCCCCAGCATTTT. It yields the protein CASTRDRDNQPQHF.

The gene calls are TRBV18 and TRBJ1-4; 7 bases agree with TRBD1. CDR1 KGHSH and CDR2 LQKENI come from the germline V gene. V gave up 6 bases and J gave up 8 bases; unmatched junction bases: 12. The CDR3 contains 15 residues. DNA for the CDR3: TGTGCCAGCTCCAGAGGACAGGTCCCGAGCGAAAAACTGTTTTTT. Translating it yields CASSRGQVPSEKLFF.

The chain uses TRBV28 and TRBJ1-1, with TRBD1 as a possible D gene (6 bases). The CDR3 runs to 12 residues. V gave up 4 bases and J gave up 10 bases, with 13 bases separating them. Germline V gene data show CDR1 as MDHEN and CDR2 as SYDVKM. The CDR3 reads CASSSQGLAAFF. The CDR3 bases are TGTGCCAGCAGTTCGCAGGGGTTAGCAGCTTTCTTT.

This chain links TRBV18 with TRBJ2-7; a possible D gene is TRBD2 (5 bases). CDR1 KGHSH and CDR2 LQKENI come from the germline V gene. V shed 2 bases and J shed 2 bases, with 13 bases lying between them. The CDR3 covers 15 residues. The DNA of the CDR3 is TGTGCCAGCTCACCAGGGTCCCGGGAAACCTACGAGCAGTACTTC. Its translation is CASSPGSRETYEQYF.

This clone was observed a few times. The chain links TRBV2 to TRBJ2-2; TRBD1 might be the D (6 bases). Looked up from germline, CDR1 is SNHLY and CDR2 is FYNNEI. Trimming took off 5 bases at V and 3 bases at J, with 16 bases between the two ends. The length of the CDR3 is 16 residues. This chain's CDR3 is CASSRQDWSDTGELFF. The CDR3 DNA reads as TGTGCCAGCAGTAGACAGGATTGGTCGGACACCGGGGAGCTGTTTTTT.

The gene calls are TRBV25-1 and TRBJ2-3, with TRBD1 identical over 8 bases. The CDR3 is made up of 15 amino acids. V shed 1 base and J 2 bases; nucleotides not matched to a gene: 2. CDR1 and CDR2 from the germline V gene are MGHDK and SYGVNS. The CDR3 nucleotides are TGTGCCAGCAGTGAATCGGGACAGGCCACAGATACGCAGTATTTT. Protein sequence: CASSESGQATDTQYF.

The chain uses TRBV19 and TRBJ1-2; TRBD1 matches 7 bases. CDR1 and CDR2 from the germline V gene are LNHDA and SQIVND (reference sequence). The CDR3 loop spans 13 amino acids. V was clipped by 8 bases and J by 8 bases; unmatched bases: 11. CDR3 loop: CASSDRAGGGYTF. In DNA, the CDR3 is TGTGCCAGTTCCGACAGGGCGGGGGGCGGCTACACCTTC.

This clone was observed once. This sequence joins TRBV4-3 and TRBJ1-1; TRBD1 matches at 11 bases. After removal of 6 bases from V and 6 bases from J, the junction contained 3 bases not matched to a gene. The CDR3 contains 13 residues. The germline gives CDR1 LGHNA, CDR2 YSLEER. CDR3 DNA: TGCGCCAGCAGGGGGACAGGGGGAGCTGAAGCTTTCTTT. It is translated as CASRGTGGAEAFF.

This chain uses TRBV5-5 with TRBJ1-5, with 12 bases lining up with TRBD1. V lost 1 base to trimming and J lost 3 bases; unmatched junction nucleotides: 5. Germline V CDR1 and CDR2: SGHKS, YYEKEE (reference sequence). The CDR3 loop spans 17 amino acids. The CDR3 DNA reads TGTGCCAGCAGCTTGCTGGGACAGGGGGCTAACAATCAGCCCCAGCATTTT. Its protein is CASSLLGQGANNQPQHF.

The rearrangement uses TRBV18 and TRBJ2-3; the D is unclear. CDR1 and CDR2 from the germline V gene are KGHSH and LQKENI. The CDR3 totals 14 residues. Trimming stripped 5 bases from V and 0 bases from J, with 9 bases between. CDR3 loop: CASSVAGSTDTQYF. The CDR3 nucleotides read TGTGCCAGCTCAGTCGCAGGTAGCACAGATACGCAGTATTTT.

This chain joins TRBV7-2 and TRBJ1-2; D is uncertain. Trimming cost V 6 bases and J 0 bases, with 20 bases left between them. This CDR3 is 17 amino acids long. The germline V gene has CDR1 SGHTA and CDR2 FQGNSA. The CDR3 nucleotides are TGTGCCAGCAGTCTTCTCAACTCAGGCGCCGCTAACTATGGCTACACCTTC. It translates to CASSLLNSGAANYGYTF.

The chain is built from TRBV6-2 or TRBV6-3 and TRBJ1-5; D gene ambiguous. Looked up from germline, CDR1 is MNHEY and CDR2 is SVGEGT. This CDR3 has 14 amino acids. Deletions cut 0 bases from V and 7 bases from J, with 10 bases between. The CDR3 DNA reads TGTGCCAGCAGTTACTCGGCAGGAATCCAGCCCCAGCATTTT. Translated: CASSYSAGIQPQHF.

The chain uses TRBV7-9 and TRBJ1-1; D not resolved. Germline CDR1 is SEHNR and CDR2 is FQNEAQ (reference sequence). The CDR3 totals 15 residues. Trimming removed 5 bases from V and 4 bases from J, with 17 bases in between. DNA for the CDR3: TGTGCCAGCAGCAGCACAGCACTGGGGAGCACTGAAGCTTTCTTT. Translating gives CASSSTALGSTEAFF.

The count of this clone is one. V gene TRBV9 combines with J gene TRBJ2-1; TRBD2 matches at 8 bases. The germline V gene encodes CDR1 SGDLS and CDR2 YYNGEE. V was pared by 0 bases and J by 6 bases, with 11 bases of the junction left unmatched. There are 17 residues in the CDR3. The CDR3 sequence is CASSVEPPGGRGNEQFF. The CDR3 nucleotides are TGTGCCAGCAGCGTAGAACCCCCGGGGGGGCGGGGCAATGAGCAGTTCTTC. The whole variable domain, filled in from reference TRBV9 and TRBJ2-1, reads DSGVTQTPKHLITATGQRVTLRCSPRSGDLSVYWYQQSLDQGLQFLIQYYNGEERAKGNILERFSAQQFPDLHSELNLSSLELGDSALYFCASSVEPPGGRGNEQFFGPGTRLTVL.